The sequence of this T cell receptor (beta chain) was determined in a study of OX40 agonist ivuxolimab in advanced cancers. Whole-study context: Dose-escalation patients had hepatocellular carcinoma, melanoma, renal cell or head and neck cancer. A male proportion of about 86% was recorded, with mean age approximately 60 years and range roughly 20 to 85. Two patients with cutaneous melanoma and one with hepatocellular carcinoma, three in total, showed partial responses.

Regarding the study as a whole: Near-lowest levels of clonal expansion characterized partial responders at 0.1-3.0 mg/kg.

V trimming: 6 bases; J trimming: 1 base; junction bases outside the gene matches: 6. The CDR3 covers 14 residues. The germline V gene encodes CDR1 MDHEN and CDR2 SYDVKM. Using immunoSEQ multiplex PCR, the repertoire was profiled, and TCRdb retains in-frame clones only, with some absent. The sample records 65,000 to 95,000 clones, 80% to 85% being singletons. Regarding this clone: Its target is not known.

Sequenced material: CD4+ or CD8+ T cells sorted from blood, taken in a trial of the OX40 agonist ivuxolimab. The chain carries TRBV28 and TRBJ2-7, with 7 bases identical to TRBD1. The TCR comes from an adult with an advanced solid tumor such as melanoma, head and neck, liver or kidney cancer. CDR3 coding DNA: TGTGCCAGCAGGGGACAGCTTTTATCCTACGAGCAGTACTTC. Its translation: CASRGQLLSYEQYF.